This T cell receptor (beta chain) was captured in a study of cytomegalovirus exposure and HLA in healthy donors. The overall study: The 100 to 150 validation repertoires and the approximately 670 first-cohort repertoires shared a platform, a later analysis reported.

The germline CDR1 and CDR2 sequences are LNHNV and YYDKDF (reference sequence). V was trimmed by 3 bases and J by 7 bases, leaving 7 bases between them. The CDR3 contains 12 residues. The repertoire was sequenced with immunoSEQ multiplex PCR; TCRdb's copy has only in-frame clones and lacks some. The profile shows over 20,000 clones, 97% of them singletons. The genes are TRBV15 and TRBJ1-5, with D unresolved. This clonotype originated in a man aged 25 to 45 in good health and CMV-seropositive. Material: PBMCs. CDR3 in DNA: TGTGCCACCAGCAGCCCTCCCCAGCCCCAGCATTTT. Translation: CATSSPPQPQHF.